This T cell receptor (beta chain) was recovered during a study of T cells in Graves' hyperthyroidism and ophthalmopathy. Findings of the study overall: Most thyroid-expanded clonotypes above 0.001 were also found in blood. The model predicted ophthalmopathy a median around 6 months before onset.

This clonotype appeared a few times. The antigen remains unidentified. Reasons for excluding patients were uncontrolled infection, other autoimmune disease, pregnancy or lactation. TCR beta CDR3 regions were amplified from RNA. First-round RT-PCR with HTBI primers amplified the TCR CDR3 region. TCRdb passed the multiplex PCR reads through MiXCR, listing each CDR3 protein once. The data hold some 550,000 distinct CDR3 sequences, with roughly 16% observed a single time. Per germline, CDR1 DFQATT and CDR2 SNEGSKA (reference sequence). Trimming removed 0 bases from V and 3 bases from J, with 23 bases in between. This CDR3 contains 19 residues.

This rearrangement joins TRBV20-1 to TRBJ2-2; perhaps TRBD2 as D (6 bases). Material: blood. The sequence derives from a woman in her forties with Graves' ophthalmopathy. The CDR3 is CSARDRPAGPVPYTGELFF. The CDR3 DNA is TGCAGTGCTAGAGATAGGCCAGCGGGCCCAGTCCCTTACACCGGGGAGCTGTTTTTT.